This TCR beta chain is from a study of cytomegalovirus exposure and HLA in healthy donors. Whole-study findings and limits: The investigators catalogued 150 or so TCR beta chains as cytomegalovirus-associated.

Germline CDR1 is LNHDA and CDR2 is SQIVND (reference sequence). V dropped 6 bases and J dropped 2 bases, with 8 bases sitting between them. The CDR3 runs to 13 residues. The protocol was immunoSEQ multiplex PCR, while the TCRdb copy is restricted to in-frame clones and leaves out a portion. The profile shows about 120,000 clones, more than 70% of them singletons. To note about this clone: Its matching antigen is unknown.

This sequence was found in a young woman in good health and CMV-seronegative. What was sequenced was PBMCs. This sequence joins TRBV19 and TRBJ1-5, with unresolved D. The CDR3 sequence: CASSGIGNQPQHF. CDR3 bases: TGTGCCAGTAGCGGTATTGGCAATCAGCCCCAGCATTTT.